The 7 T cell receptor beta chains given below trace back to one sample, sequenced in a study of a mutant IDH1 vaccine in newly diagnosed glioma. Using immunoSEQ multiplex PCR, the repertoire was profiled, and TCRdb retains in-frame clones only, with some absent. The sample consists of about 56,000 clones, around 90% of them appearing once. Sample time point: week 5, during vaccination. Doses of 300 ug of mutant IDH1 20-mer peptide were given with topical imiquimod. No antigen has been assigned to these receptors. The sample in question was PBMCs, obtained from a glioma patient whose treatment included an IDH1 peptide vaccine. These receptors all stem from a woman aged 40-49 years with glioma.

This sequence joins TRBV15 and TRBJ2-7; 7 bases line up with TRBD1. Germline loops: CDR1 LNHNV, CDR2 YYDKDF (reference sequence). This CDR3 contains 15 residues. Trimming took 8 bases from V and 5 from J; bases not matched to a gene: 15. Here the CDR3 reads CATDTTGTEGDEQYF. In nucleotides, the CDR3 is TGTGCCACCGATACGACCGGGACAGAAGGCGACGAGCAGTACTTC.

The chain uses TRBV5-1 and TRBJ1-1, with D uncertain. Trimming removed 4 bases from V and 1 base from J, with 11 bases in between. The CDR3 has 14 residues. Germline V CDR1 and CDR2: SGHRS, YFSETQ. CDR3 in DNA: TGCGCCAGCAGCGGCAGCACTCAGAACACTGAAGCTTTCTTT. Translation: CASSGSTQNTEAFF.

CDR3 coding DNA: TGCGCCAGCAGCTTGGAACCCACCCCCTACGAGCAGTACTTC. It translates to CASSLEPTPYEQYF. This rearrangement joins TRBV5-1 to TRBJ2-7, with no clear D. The germline V gene encodes CDR1 SGHRS and CDR2 YFSETQ. The CDR3 is 14 residues long. The ends were cut back, 0 bases at V and 2 bases at J, with 9 bases in the middle.

The genes are TRBV7-9 and TRBJ1-1; 8 bases agree with TRBD1. CDR3 length: 16 residues. The junction had 5 bases not matched to a gene; V was cut back by 1 base and J by 1 base. Germline CDR1 reads SEHNR; CDR2 reads FQNEAQ (reference sequence). The CDR3 nucleotides are TGTGCCAGCAGCTTAGGGTACAGGGGGGCGAACACTGAAGCTTTCTTT. This codes for CASSLGYRGANTEAFF.

The chain joins TRBV4-2 to TRBJ2-2; no clear D. V lost 5 bases to trimming and J lost 0 bases, with 10 bases between them. The germline V gene encodes CDR1 LGHNA and CDR2 YNFKEQ. This CDR3 contains 15 residues. The CDR3 here is CASSSMKTNTGELFF. The CDR3 DNA follows: TGTGCCAGCAGCTCAATGAAAACGAACACCGGGGAGCTGTTTTTT.

The rearrangement links TRBV30 to TRBJ2-1; a weak D match, TRBD2 (6 bases). CDR3 length: 15 amino acids. V was pared by 5 bases and J by 2 bases, with 16 bases between. Germline V gene data show CDR1 as GTSNPN and CDR2 as SVGIG (reference sequence). The CDR3 bases are TGTGCCTGGTCAACCGATGGACTAACCTACAATGAGCAGTTCTTC. Amino acid sequence: CAWSTDGLTYNEQFF.

The genes are TRBV6-1 and TRBJ1-5; 8 bases fit TRBD1. The J segment lost 1 base and the V segment lost 6 bases, leaving 2 bases of the junction unmatched. CDR1 is MNHNS and CDR2 is SASEGT in the germline V gene. The CDR3 sequence is 14 residues long. In DNA form, the CDR3 reads TGTGCCAGCAGAAGACAGGGGAGCAATCAGCCCCAGCATTTT. This gives the protein CASRRQGSNQPQHF.